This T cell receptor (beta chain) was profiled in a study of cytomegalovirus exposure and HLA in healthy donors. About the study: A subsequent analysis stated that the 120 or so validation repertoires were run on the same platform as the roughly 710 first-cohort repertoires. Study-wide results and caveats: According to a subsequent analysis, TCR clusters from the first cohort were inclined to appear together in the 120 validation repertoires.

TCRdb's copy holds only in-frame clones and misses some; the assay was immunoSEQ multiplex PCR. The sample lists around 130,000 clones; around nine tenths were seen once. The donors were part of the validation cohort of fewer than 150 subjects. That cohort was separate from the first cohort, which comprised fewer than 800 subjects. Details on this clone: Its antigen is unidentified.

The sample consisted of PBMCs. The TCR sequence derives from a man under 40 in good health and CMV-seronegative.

The CDR3 loop is CASSLIWTETYEQYF. The CDR3 DNA reads as TGTGCCAGCAGCTTAATCTGGACAGAGACCTACGAGCAGTACTTC. The chain employs TRBV11-2 and TRBJ2-7; possibly TRBD1 for D (6 bases). CDR3 length: 15 amino acids. V gave up 2 bases and J gave up 2 bases, with 13 bases separating them. The germline V gene encodes CDR1 SGHAT and CDR2 FQNNGV. Drawing the rest from reference TRBV11-2 and TRBJ2-7, the complete variable domain is EAGVAQSPRYKIIEKRQSVAFWCNPISGHATLYWYQQILGQGPKLLIQFQNNGVVDDSQLPKDRFSAERLKGVDSTLKIQPAKLEDSAVYLCASSLIWTETYEQYFGPGTRLTVT.